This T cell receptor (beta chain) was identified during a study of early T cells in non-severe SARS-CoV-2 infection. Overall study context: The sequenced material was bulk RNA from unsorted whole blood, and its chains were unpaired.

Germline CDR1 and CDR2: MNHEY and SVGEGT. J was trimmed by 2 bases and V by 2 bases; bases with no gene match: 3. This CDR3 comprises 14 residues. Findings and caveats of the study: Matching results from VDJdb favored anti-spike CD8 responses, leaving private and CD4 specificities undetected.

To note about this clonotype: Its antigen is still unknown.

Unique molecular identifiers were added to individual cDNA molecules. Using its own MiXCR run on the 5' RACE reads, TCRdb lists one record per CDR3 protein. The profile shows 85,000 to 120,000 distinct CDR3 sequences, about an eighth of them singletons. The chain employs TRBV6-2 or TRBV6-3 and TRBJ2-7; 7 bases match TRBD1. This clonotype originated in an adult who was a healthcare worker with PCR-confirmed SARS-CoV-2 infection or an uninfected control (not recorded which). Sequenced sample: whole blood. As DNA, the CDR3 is TGTGCCAGCAGTTACCGGGACAGCACCTACGAGCAGTACTTC. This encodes CASSYRDSTYEQYF.